This T cell receptor beta chain was profiled in a study of blood T cell repertoires in COVID-19. Germline values: CDR1 KGHSH, CDR2 LQKENI. The CDR3 runs to 16 residues. Trimming stripped 2 bases from V and 0 bases from J, with 11 bases between. Profiled with immunoSEQ multiplex PCR; TCRdb holds only in-frame clones, not every one. Of a few hundred thousand clones in the sample, approximately 90% were seen once. Source material: PBMCs or T cells enriched from blood (not recorded which). This TCR was recovered from a woman aged 60-70 years in a cohort exposed to, infected with or recovered from COVID-19 (not recorded which). The J gene is TRBJ1-5, the V gene TRBV18, with TRBD1 as a possible D gene (6 bases). The CDR3 sequence: CASSPGTPYSNQPQHF. In DNA, the CDR3 is TGTGCCAGCTCACCAGGGACACCGTATAGCAATCAGCCCCAGCATTTT. The full variable domain, completed using reference TRBV18 and TRBJ1-5, is NAGVMQNPRHLVRRRGQEARLRCSPMKGHSHVYWYRQLPEEGLKFMVYLQKENIIDESGMPKERFSAEFPKEGPSILRIQQVVRGDSAAYFCASSPGTPYSNQPQHFGDGTRLSIL.